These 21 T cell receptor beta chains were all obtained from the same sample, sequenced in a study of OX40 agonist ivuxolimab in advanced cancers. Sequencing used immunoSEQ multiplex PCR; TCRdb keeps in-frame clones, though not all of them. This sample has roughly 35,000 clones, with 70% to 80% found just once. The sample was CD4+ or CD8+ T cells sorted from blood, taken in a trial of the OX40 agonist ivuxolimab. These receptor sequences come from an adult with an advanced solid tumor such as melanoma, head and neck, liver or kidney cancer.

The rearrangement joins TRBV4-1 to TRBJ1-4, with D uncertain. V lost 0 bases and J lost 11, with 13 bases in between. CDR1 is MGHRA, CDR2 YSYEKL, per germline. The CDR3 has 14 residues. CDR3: CASSQDRCLGKLFF. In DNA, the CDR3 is TGCGCCAGCAGCCAAGATAGGTGTTTGGGTAAACTGTTTTTT.

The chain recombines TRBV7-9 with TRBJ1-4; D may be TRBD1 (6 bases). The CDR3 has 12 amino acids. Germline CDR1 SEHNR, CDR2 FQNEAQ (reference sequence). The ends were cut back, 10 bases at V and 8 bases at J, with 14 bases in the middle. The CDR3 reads CATNSGEEKLFF. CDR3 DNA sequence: TGTGCCACCAACTCAGGGGAGGAAAAACTGTTTTTT.

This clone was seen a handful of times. The CDR3 sequence is CASSFQTGPNTEAFF. Here the CDR3 DNA reads TGTGCCAGCAGTTTTCAGACAGGGCCGAACACTGAAGCTTTCTTT. The chain recombines TRBV2 with TRBJ1-1; TRBD1 matches 7 bases. CDR1 and CDR2 (germline): SNHLY, FYNNEI. The CDR3 runs to 15 residues. J lost 1 base, V lost 5 bases, and 7 bases had no gene match.

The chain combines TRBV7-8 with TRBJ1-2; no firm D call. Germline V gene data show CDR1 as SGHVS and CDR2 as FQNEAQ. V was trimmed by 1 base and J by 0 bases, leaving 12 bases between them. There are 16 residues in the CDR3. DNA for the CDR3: TGTGCCAGCAGCTTAGGGGTAGGAGAAACTAACTATGGCTACACCTTC. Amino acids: CASSLGVGETNYGYTF.

DNA for the CDR3: TGTGCCAGCTCACTACAGGGGCAGAACACCGGGGAGCTGTTTTTT. Translation: CASSLQGQNTGELFF. The V and J genes are TRBV18 and TRBJ2-2; TRBD1 matches at 7 bases. Trimming removed 4 bases from V and 1 base from J; junction bases left unmatched: 3. Germline V CDR1 and CDR2: KGHSH, LQKENI. The CDR3 runs to 15 residues.

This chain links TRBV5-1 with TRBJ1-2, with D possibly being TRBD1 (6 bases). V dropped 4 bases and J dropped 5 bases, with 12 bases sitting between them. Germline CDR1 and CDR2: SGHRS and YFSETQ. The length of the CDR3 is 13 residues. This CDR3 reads CASSPGTSYGYTF. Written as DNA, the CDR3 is TGCGCCAGCAGCCCCGGGACAAGTTATGGCTACACCTTC.

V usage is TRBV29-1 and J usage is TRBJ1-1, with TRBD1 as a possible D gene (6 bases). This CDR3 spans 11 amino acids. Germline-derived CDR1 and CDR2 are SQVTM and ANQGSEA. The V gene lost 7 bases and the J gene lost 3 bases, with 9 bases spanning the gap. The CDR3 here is CSGDTYTEAFF. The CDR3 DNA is TGCAGCGGGGACACTTACACTGAAGCTTTCTTT.

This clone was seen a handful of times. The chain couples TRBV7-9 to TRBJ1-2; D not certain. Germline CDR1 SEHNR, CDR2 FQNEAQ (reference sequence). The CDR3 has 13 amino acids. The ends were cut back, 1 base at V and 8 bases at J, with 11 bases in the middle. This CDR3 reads CASSLGTARGYTF. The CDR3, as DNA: TGTGCCAGCAGCTTAGGGACTGCGCGGGGCTACACCTTC.

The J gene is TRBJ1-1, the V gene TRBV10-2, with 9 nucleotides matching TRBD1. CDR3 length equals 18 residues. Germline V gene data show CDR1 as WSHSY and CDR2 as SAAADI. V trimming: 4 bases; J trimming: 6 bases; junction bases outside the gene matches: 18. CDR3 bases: TGCGCCAGCAGTGTATTCGGACAGGGGCTACGCAAAAGCGCTGAAGCTTTCTTT. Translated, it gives CASSVFGQGLRKSAEAFF.

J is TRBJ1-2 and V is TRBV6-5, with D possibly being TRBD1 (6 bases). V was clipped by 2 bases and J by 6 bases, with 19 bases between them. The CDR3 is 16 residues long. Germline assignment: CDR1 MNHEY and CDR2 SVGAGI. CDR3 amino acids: CASSYGNRAYLDGYTF. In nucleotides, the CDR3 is TGTGCCAGCAGTTACGGCAACAGGGCATACCTGGATGGCTACACCTTC.

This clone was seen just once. The CDR3 region is CASSAHRGGGGRWTEAFF. The CDR3 nucleotides read TGTGCCAGCAGCGCTCACCGCGGTGGAGGGGGCAGATGGACTGAAGCTTTCTTT. This chain links TRBV5-8 with TRBJ1-1; 7 bases match TRBD1. Germline V gene sequence: CDR1 SGHTS, CDR2 YDEGEE. V was clipped by 4 bases and J by 5 bases; unmatched bases: 20. CDR3 size: 18 residues.

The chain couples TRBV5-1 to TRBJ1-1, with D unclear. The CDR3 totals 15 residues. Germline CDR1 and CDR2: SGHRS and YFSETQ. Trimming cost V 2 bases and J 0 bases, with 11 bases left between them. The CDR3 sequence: CASSFIGSVNTEAFF. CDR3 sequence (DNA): TGCGCCAGCAGCTTTATTGGGTCAGTGAACACTGAAGCTTTCTTT.

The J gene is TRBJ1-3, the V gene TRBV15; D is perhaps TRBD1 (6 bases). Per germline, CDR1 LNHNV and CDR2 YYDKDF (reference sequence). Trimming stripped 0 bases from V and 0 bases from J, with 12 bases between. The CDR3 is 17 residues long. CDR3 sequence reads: CATSREQAGDSGNTIYF. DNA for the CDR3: TGTGCCACCAGCAGAGAACAAGCAGGGGACTCTGGAAACACCATATATTTT.

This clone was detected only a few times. CDR3 in DNA: TGTGCCAGCAAAAGCGGTCTCGAGCAGTACTTC. It codes for CASKSGLEQYF. The chain couples TRBV2 to TRBJ2-7; a weak D match, TRBD2 (5 bases). V was cut by 7 bases and J by 6 bases, with 10 bases left in between. Germline loops: CDR1 SNHLY, CDR2 FYNNEI. CDR3 size: 11 residues.

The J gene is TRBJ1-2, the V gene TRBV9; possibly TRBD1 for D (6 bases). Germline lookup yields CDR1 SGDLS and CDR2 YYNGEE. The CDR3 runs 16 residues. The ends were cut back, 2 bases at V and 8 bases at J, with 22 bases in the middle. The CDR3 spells CASSVRSLRDTAGYTF. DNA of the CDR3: TGTGCCAGCAGCGTCCGCAGTCTCCGGGACACGGCGGGCTACACCTTC. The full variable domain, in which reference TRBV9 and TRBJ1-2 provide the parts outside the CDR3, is DSGVTQTPKHLITATGQRVTLRCSPRSGDLSVYWYQQSLDQGLQFLIQYYNGEERAKGNILERFSAQQFPDLHSELNLSSLELGDSALYFCASSVRSLRDTAGYTFGSGTRLTVV.

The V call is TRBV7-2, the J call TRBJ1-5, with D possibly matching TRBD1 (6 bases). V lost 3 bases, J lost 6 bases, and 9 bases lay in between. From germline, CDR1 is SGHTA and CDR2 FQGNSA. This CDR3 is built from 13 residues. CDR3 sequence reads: CASSLIQGQPQHF. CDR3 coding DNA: TGTGCCAGCAGCTTGATACAGGGTCAGCCCCAGCATTTT.

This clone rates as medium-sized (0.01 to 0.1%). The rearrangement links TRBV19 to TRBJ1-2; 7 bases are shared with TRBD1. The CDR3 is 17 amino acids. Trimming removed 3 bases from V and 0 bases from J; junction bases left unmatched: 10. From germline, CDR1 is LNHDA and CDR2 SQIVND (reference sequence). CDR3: CASSIQFGTATNYGYTF. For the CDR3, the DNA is TGTGCCAGTAGTATTCAGTTCGGGACAGCTACTAACTATGGCTACACCTTC.

In DNA form, the CDR3 reads TGTGCCAGCAGTATGACTAGCGGGGGGCAAGAGACCCAGTACTTC. This encodes CASSMTSGGQETQYF. This sequence joins TRBV6-5 and TRBJ2-5; TRBD2 matches at 13 bases. Germline loops: CDR1 MNHEY, CDR2 SVGAGI. This CDR3 spans 15 amino acids. The V gene end was trimmed by 5 bases and the J gene end by 2 bases; junction bases not matched to a gene: 2.

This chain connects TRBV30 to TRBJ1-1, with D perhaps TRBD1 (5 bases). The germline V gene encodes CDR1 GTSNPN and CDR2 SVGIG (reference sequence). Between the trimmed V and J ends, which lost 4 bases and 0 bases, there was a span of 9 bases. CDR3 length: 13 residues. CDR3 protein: CAWTGIMNTEAFF. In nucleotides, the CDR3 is TGTGCCTGGACAGGGATCATGAACACTGAAGCTTTCTTT.

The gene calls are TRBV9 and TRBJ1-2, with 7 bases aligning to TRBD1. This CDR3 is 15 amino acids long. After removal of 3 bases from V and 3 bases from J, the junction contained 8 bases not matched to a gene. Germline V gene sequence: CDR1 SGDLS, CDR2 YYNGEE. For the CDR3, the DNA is TGTGCCAGCAGCGGCCGACAGGGTTGGGACTATGGCTACACCTTC. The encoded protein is CASSGRQGWDYGYTF.

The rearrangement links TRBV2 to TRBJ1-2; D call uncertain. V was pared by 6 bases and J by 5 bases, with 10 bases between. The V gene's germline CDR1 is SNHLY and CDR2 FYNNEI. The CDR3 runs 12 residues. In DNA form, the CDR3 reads TGTGCCAGCAGAGAACTTATATATGGCTACACCTTC. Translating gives CASRELIYGYTF.